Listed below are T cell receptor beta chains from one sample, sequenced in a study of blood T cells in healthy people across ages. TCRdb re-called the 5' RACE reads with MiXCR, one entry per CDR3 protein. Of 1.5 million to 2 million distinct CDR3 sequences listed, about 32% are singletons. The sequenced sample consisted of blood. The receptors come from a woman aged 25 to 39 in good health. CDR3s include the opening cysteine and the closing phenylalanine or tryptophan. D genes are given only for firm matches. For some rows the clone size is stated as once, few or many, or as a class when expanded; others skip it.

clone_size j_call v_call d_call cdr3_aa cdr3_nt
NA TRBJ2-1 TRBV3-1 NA CASSQAQFYNEQFF TGTGCCAGCAGTCAAGCACAGTTCTACAATGAGCAGTTCTTC
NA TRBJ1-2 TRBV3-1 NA CASSQWGLRWGYTF TGTGCCAGCAGCCAATGGGGCCTCCGGTGGGGCTACACCTTC
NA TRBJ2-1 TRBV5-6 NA CASSWETEQFF TGTGCCAGCAGCTGGGAGACAGAGCAGTTCTTC
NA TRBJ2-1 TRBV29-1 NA CSVRGHPSSYNEQFF TGCAGCGTTAGGGGACATCCGAGCTCCTACAATGAGCAGTTCTTC
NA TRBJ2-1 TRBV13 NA CASSLGLDGISYNEQFF TGTGCCAGCAGCTTAGGCCTGGACGGGATTTCCTACAATGAGCAGTTCTTC
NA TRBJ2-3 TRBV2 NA CACMPGEEDTDTQYF TGTGCCTGCATGCCGGGAGAGGAAGACACAGATACGCAGTATTTT
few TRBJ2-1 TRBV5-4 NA CASSLGREATYNEQFF TGTGCCAGCAGCTTGGGACGGGAAGCCACCTACAATGAGCAGTTCTTC
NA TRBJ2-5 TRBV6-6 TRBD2 CASRWQREGVNKQYF TGTGCCAGCAGATGGCAGCGGGAGGGGGTAAACAAGCAGTACTTC
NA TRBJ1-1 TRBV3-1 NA CASSQGGARTEAFF TGTGCCAGCAGCCAAGGAGGGGCGAGAACTGAAGCTTTCTTT
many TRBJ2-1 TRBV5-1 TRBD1 CASSPGQGSYNEQFF TGTGCCAGCTCACCCGGACAGGGGTCCTACAATGAGCAGTTCTTC
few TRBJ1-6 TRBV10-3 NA CAINDQGDSNSPLHF TGTGCCATCAACGACCAAGGTGACAGCAATTCACCCCTCCACTTT
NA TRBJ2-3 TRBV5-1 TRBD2 CASGGGPHLSRLIPDTQYF TGCGCCAGCGGCGGGGGGCCCCACCTTTCCAGACTAATACCAGATACGCAGTATTTT
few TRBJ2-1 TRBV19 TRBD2 CASSKMGGRGYNEQFF TGTGCCAGTAGTAAAATGGGCGGGAGAGGTTACAATGAGCAGTTCTTC
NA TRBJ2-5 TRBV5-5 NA CASSLAKLGVQETQYF TGTGCCAGCAGCTTGGCGAAACTGGGGGTCCAAGAGACCCAGTACTTC
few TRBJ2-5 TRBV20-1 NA CSASLQGTQYF TGCAGTGCTAGCCTCCAGGGGACCCAGTACTTC
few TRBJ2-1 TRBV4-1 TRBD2 CAGSQPSLAGGKSDNEQFF TGCGCCGGCAGCCAACCGAGCCTAGCGGGGGGCAAAAGCGACAATGAGCAGTTCTTC
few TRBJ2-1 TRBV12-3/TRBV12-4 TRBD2 CASSAYGEREAYNEQFF TGTGCCAGCAGTGCGTATGGGGAGCGGGAGGCATACAATGAGCAGTTCTTC
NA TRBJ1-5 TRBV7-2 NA CASSSLVPSAAHNQPQHF TGTGCCAGCAGCTCCCTAGTCCCTAGCGCAGCCCATAATCAGCCCCAGCATTTT
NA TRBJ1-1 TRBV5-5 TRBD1 CASSRRGRGGTEAFF TGTGCCAGCAGTCGCAGGGGGCGCGGGGGCACTGAAGCTTTCTTT
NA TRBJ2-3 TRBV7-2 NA CASSLVAFSTDTQYF TGTGCCAGCAGCTTAGTCGCCTTTTCCACAGATACGCAGTATTTT
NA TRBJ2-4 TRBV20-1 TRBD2 CSARVSGGVAKNIQYF TGCAGTGCTAGAGTTTCCGGGGGGGTAGCCAAAAACATTCAGTACTTC
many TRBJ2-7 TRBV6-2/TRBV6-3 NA CASSRPPGRPTYEQYF TGTGCCAGCAGTCGACCCCCGGGGAGGCCTACCTACGAGCAGTACTTC
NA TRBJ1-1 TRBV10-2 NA CASSCSGGGPEAFF TGCGCCAGCAGTTGTTCGGGGGGCGGCCCTGAAGCTTTCTTT
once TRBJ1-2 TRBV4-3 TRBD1 CASSQADRDGGYTF TGCGCCAGCAGCCAAGCGGACAGGGATGGTGGCTACACCTTC
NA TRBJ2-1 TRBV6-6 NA CASLLDSKAKGSEQFF TGTGCCAGTCTCCTCGATTCGAAGGCGAAGGGATCTGAGCAGTTCTTC
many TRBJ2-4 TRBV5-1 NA CASSLEGSRGNIQYF TGCGCCAGCAGCTTGGAGGGTAGTCGGGGGAACATTCAGTACTTC